The clone carrying this TCR beta chain has a count of ten or more. Germline V gene lookup returns CDR1 SGHTA and CDR2 FQGNSA. The trim removed 2 bases at V and 0 bases at J, leaving 4 bases unmatched. The CDR3 is 16 residues long. In TCRdb, the reads were re-called with MiXCR into one record per CDR3 protein. The table includes a few hundred thousand distinct CDR3 sequences, approximately 9% detected once. The entry originates in a study of T cell repertoires in cytomegalovirus infection. Sequences were obtained from PBMCs. The sequence was obtained from a human donor in good health (CMV status not recorded). Some clones in this sample may be carry-over from other donors' samples. This chain uses TRBV7-2 with TRBJ2-4, with 7 bases that match TRBD1. This CDR3 reads CASSLTGVGAKNIQYF. The CDR3 DNA sequence: TGTGCCAGCAGCTTAACAGGGGTAGGAGCCAAAAACATTCAGTACTTC.